These 10 T cell receptor beta chains were all obtained from the same sample, sequenced in a study of T-cell reconstitution after alpha-beta-depleted transplantation in children. Construction of the TCRbeta library involved unique molecular identifiers. TCRdb re-analysed the PCR reads in MiXCR, keeping a single row per CDR3 protein. This table holds 90,000 to 100,000 distinct CDR3 sequences, 20% to 25% found once. The source was PBMCs, collected before TCRalphabeta/CD19-depleted stem cell transplant. The receptors originated from a boy aged 2 to 10 with acute lymphoblastic leukemia, due to receive a stem cell transplant.

The gene calls are TRBV29-1 and TRBJ2-7; 10 bases are shared with TRBD1. J was trimmed by 4 bases and V by 7 bases; bases with no gene match: 22. Germline loops: CDR1 SQVTM, CDR2 ANQGSEA. The CDR3 is 18 amino acids. Here the CDR3 reads CSGTRDRGVLMIFYEQYF. Here the CDR3 DNA reads TGCAGCGGTACCCGGGACAGGGGAGTTCTTATGATTTTTTACGAGCAGTACTTC.

The J gene is TRBJ2-2, the V gene TRBV28; D is possibly TRBD1 or TRBD2 (6 bases each). The V end lost 2 bases, the J end lost 0 bases, and 16 bases lay between the germline ends. This CDR3 has 18 amino acids. The germline CDR1 and CDR2 sequences are MDHEN and SYDVKM. The DNA for the CDR3 is TGTGCCAGCAGTTTAGGGGGGTCGGGACACCCGAACACCGGGGAGCTGTTTTTT. This translates into CASSLGGSGHPNTGELFF.

V usage is TRBV3-1 and J usage is TRBJ1-4, with TRBD1 matching over 8 bases. The CDR3 length is 14 residues. The J segment lost 6 bases and the V segment lost 7 bases, leaving 7 bases of the junction unmatched. Germline CDR1 LGHDT, CDR2 YNNKEL (reference sequence). DNA for the CDR3: TGTGCCAGCACACCAGGGGGCGCGGATGAAAAACTGTTTTTT. Translated: CASTPGGADEKLFF.

The chain combines TRBV4-3 with TRBJ2-2; a weak D match, TRBD1 (6 bases). Trimming cost V 0 bases and J 6 bases, with 11 bases left between them. Germline loops: CDR1 LGHNA, CDR2 YSLEER. The CDR3 length is 15 residues. This CDR3 is CASSQEIPGAGELFF. The CDR3 coding sequence is TGCGCCAGCAGCCAAGAAATCCCAGGGGCCGGGGAGCTGTTTTTT.

The V gene is TRBV7-2, the J gene TRBJ1-2, with unresolved D. CDR1 is SGHTA, CDR2 FQGNSA, per germline. V was trimmed by 2 bases and J by 6 bases, leaving 7 bases between them. This CDR3 is 12 amino acids long. The CDR3 bases are TGTGCCAGCAGCTTAAGGCAGGATGGCTACACCTTC. Encoded protein: CASSLRQDGYTF.

The rearrangement links TRBV24-1 to TRBJ1-1; perhaps TRBD1 as D (6 bases). Germline CDR1 is KGHDR and CDR2 is SFDVKD. V shed 0 bases and J shed 0 bases, with 19 bases lying between them. CDR3 length equals 19 residues. CDR3: CATSDLGDWDNAMNTEAFF. Written as DNA, the CDR3 is TGTGCCACCAGTGATTTGGGGGATTGGGACAACGCAATGAACACTGAAGCTTTCTTT.

This chain links TRBV7-8 with TRBJ1-1; a weak D match, TRBD1 (6 bases). V gave up 7 bases and J gave up 5 bases, with 14 bases separating them. The length of the CDR3 is 13 residues. Germline V gene sequence: CDR1 SGHVS, CDR2 FQNEAQ. The CDR3 loop is CASTLTQGTEAFF. The CDR3 bases are TGTGCCAGCACCCTAACACAGGGAACTGAAGCTTTCTTT.

This clonotype was detected only a few times. The rearrangement uses TRBV12-3 or TRBV12-4 and TRBJ2-3; TRBD2 aligns across 7 bases. V lost 5 bases, J lost 7 bases, and 12 bases stayed unmatched. This CDR3 has 15 amino acids. CDR3 coding DNA: TGTGCCAGCAGTGTGGAGACTAGCCGAGTAAATACGCAGTATTTT. Translating it yields CASSVETSRVNTQYF.

The chain is built from TRBV7-2 and TRBJ2-2; no definite D call. This CDR3 contains 13 residues. V lost 2 bases, J lost 6 bases, and 7 bases lay in between. The germline gives CDR1 SGHTA, CDR2 FQGNSA. The CDR3 loop is CASSLLGAGELFF. Here the CDR3 DNA reads TGTGCCAGCAGCTTACTTGGGGCCGGGGAGCTGTTTTTT.

This clonotype was seen ten or more times. The CDR3 is CASSIRLNTEAFF. DNA of the CDR3: TGTGCCAGTAGTATAAGGCTGAACACTGAAGCTTTCTTT. The rearrangement links TRBV19 to TRBJ1-1; D uncertain. This CDR3 spans 13 amino acids. V shed 2 bases and J shed 0 bases, with 4 bases lying between them. Germline V gene lookup returns CDR1 LNHDA and CDR2 SQIVND (reference sequence).